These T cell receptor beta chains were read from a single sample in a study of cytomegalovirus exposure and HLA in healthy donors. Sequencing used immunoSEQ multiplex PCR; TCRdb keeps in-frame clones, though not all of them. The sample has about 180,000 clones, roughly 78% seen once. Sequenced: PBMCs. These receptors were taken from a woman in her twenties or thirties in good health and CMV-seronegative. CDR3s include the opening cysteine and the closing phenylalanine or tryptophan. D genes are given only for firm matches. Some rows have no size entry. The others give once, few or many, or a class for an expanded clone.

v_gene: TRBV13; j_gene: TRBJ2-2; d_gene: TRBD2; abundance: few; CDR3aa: CASSFRGGGTGELFF; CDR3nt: TGTGCCAGCAGCTTCCGCGGGGGTGGCACCGGGGAGCTGTTTTTT
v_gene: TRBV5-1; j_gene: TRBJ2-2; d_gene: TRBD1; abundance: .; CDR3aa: CASSWTGSTGELFF; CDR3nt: TGCGCCAGCAGCTGGACAGGGTCTACCGGGGAGCTGTTTTTT
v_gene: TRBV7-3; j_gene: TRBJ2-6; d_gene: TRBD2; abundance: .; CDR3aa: CASSLRGGSGANVLTF; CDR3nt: TGTGCCAGCAGCTTAAGGGGGGGCTCTGGGGCCAACGTCCTGACTTTC
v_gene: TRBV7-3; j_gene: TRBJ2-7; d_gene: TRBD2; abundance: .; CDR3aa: CASSYTSGGYEQYF; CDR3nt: TGTGCCAGCAGCTATACTAGCGGGGGCTACGAGCAGTACTTC
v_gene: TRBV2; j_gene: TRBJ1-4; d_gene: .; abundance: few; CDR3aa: CASRRGLNEKLFF; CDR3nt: TGTGCCAGCCGACGGGGGTTGAATGAAAAACTGTTTTTT
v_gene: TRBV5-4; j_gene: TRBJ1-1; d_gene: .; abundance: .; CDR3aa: CASSSRDNLAEAFF; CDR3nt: TGTGCCAGCAGCTCAAGGGACAATCTCGCTGAAGCTTTCTTT
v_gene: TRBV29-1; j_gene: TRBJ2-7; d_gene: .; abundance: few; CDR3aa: CSVLGYEQYF; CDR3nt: TGCAGCGTTCTAGGCTACGAGCAGTACTTC
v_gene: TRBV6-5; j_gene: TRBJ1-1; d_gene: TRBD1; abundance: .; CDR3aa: CASRVFNRGLTEAFF; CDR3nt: TGTGCCAGCAGAGTTTTTAACAGGGGGCTTACTGAAGCTTTCTTT
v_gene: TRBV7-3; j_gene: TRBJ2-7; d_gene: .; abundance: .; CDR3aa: CASSPPAGSHYEQYF; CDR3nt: TGTGCCAGCAGCCCACCCGCAGGGTCCCACTACGAGCAGTACTTC
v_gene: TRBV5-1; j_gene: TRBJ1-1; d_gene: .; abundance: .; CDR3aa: CASSFYGGTNTEAFF; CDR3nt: TGCGCCAGCAGCTTTTACGGAGGGACGAACACTGAAGCTTTCTTT
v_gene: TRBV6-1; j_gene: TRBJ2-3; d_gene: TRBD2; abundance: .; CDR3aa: CASSEAGGGGDTQYF; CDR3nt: TGTGCCAGCAGTGAAGCGGGCGGGGGTGGAGATACGCAGTATTTT
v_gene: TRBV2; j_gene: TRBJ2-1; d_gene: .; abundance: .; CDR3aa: CASSEVTPAEDEQFF; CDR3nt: TGTGCCAGCAGTGAGGTGACTCCAGCTGAGGATGAGCAGTTCTTC
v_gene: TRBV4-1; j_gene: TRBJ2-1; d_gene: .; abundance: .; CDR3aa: CASSQGWREQFF; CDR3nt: TGCGCCAGCAGCCAAGGTTGGCGGGAGCAGTTCTTC
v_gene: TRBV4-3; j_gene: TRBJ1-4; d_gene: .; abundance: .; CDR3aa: CASSQEGKGSNEKLFF; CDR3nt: TGCGCCAGCAGCCAAGAAGGCAAAGGGAGTAATGAAAAACTGTTTTTT
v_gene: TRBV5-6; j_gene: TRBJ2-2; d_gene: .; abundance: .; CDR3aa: CASSPDEGGELFF; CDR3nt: TGTGCCAGCAGCCCGGACGAGGGCGGGGAGCTGTTTTTT
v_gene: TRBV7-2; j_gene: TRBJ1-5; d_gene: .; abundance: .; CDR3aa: CASSRQGSNQPQHF; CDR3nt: TGTGCCAGCAGCCGTCAGGGAAGCAATCAGCCCCAGCATTTT
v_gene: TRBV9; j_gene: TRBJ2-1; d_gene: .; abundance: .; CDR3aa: CASSPRLNEQFF; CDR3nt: TGTGCCAGCAGCCCGCGATTAAATGAGCAGTTCTTC
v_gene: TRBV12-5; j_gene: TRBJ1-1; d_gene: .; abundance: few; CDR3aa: CASANHLTDEAFF; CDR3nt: TGTGCTAGTGCCAATCATTTGACAGATGAAGCTTTCTTT
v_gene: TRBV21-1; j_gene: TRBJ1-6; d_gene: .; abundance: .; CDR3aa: CASSKAEGLSDSPLHF; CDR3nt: TGTGCCAGCAGCAAAGCGGAGGGACTTAGTGATTCACCCCTCCACTTT
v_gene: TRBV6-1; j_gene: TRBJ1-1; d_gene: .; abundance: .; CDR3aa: CASSEVPGGGGTEAFF; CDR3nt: TGTGCCAGCAGTGAAGTCCCAGGTGGTGGTGGAACTGAAGCTTTCTTT
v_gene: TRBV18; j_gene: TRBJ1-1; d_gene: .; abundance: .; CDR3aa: CASSPSYATEAFF; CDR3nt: TGTGCCAGCTCACCTAGTTACGCCACTGAAGCTTTCTTT
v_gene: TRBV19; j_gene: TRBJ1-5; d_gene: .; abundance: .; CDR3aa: CASIEPRGGLGGNQPQHF; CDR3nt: TGTGCCAGTATCGAGCCGCGGGGAGGGCTTGGGGGCAATCAGCCCCAGCATTTT
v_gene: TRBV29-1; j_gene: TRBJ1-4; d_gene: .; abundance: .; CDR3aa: CSGSTGEKLFF; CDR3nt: TGCAGCGGTTCCACAGGGGAAAAACTGTTTTTT
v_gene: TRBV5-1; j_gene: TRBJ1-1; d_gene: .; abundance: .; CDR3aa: CASARGATEAFF; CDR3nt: TGCGCCAGCGCCCGGGGGGCCACTGAAGCTTTCTTT
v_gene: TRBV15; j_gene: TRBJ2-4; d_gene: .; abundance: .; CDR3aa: CATGEGVAKNIQYF; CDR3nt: TGTGCCACCGGAGAGGGGGTAGCCAAAAACATTCAGTACTTC
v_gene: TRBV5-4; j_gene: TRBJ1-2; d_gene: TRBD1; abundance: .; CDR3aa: CASSSRDRGGYTF; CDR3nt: TGTGCCAGCAGCTCCAGGGACAGGGGGGGCTACACCTTC
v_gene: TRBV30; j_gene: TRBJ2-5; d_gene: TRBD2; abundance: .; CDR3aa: CAWSQGASGGKTQYF; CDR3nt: TGTGCCTGGAGTCAAGGGGCTAGCGGGGGTAAGACCCAGTACTTC
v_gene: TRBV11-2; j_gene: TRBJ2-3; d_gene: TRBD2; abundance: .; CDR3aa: CASSLGTSGGATDTQYF; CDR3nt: TGTGCCAGCAGCTTAGGGACTAGCGGGGGGGCAACAGATACGCAGTATTTT
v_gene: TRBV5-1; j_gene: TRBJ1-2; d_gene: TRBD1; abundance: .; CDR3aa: CASSLESGTGGDGYTF; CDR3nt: TGCGCCAGCAGCTTAGAATCCGGGACAGGGGGTGATGGCTACACCTTC
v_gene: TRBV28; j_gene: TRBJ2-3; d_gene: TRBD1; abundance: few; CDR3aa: CASSLTGWGQGTPDTQYF; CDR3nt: TGTGCCAGCAGTTTAACGGGGTGGGGACAGGGGACGCCAGATACGCAGTATTTT
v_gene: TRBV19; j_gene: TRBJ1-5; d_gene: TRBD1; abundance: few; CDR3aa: CASSRDRAGNQPQHF; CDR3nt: TGTGCCAGTAGTAGGGACAGGGCTGGGAATCAGCCCCAGCATTTT
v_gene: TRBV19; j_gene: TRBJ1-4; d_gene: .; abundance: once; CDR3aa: CASSTTLGGRYEKLFF; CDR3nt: TGTGCCAGTAGTACCACCCTGGGGGGGAGGTACGAAAAACTGTTTTTT
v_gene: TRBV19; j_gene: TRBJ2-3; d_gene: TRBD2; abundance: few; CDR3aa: CASAGGGAEDTQYF; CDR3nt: TGTGCCAGTGCGGGCGGGGGGGCCGAAGATACGCAGTATTTT
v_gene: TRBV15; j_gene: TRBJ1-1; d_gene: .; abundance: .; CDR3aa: CATSRGQAYTEAFF; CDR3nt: TGTGCCACCAGCAGAGGACAGGCTTACACTGAAGCTTTCTTT
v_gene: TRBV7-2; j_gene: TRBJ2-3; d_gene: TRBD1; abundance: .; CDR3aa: CASSLDFRVAGGSADTQYF; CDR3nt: TGTGCCAGCAGCTTAGATTTTAGGGTCGCAGGGGGCTCTGCAGATACGCAGTATTTT
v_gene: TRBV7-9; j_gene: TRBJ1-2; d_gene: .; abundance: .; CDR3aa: CASSLVSQNYGYTF; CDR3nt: TGTGCCAGCAGCTTAGTAAGTCAGAACTATGGCTACACCTTC
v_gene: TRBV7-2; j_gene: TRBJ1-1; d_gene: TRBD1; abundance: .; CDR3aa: CASRPPDRARNTEAFF; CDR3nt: TGTGCCAGCAGACCTCCGGACAGGGCTAGGAACACTGAAGCCTTCTTT
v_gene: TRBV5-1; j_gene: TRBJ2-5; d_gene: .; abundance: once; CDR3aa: CASSLATRPGETQYF; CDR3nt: TGCGCCAGCAGCTTGGCCACCCGCCCGGGGGAGACCCAGTACTTC
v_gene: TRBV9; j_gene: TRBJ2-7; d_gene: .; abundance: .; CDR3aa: CASSVGGQGSEQYF; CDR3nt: TGTGCCAGCAGCGTAGGTGGGCAGGGATCCGAGCAGTACTTC
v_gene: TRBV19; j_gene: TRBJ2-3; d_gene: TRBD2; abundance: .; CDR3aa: CASSIDTSGGVTDTQYF; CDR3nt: TGTGCCAGTAGTATCGATACTAGCGGGGGGGTCACAGATACGCAGTATTTT
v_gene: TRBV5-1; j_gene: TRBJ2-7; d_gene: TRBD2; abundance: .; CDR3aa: CASSLLAGGEQYF; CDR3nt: TGCGCCAGCAGCTTGTTAGCGGGGGGCGAGCAGTACTTC
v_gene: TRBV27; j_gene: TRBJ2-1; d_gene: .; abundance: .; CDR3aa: CASSSHNSYNEQFF; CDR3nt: TGTGCCAGCAGCAGTCACAACTCCTACAATGAGCAGTTCTTC
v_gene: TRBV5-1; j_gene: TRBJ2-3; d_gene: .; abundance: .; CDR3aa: CASSFGGGDTQYF; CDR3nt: TGCGCCAGCAGCTTCGGCGGGGGCGATACGCAGTATTTT
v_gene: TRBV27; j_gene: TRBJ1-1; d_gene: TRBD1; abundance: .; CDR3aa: CASSYRGSNTEAFF; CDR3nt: TGTGCCAGCAGTTACAGGGGGTCTAACACTGAAGCTTTCTTT
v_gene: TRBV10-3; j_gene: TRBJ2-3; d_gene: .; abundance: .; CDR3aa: CAISPSGTDTQYF; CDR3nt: TGTGCCATCAGCCCCTCGGGGACAGATACGCAGTATTTT
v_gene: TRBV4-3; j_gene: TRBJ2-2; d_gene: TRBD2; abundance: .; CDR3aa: CASSPGLAEITNTGELFF; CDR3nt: TGCGCCAGCAGCCCGGGACTAGCGGAGATAACGAACACCGGGGAGCTGTTTTTT
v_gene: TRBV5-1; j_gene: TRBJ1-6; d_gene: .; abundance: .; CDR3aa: CASSADRTYYNSPLHF; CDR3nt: TGCGCCAGCAGCGCAGACAGGACGTACTATAATTCACCCCTCCACTTT
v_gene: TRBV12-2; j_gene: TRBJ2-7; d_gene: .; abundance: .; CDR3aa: CASRLASVVTYEQYF; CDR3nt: TGTGCAAGTCGCTTAGCTTCGGTGGTTACCTACGAGCAGTACTTC
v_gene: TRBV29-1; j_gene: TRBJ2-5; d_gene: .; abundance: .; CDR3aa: CSVFPGGETQYF; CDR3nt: TGCAGCGTTTTTCCTGGAGGGGAGACCCAGTACTTC
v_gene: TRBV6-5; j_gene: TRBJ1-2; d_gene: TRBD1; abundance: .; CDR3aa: CASKYRDRAYGYTF; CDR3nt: TGTGCCAGCAAATACCGGGACAGGGCCTATGGCTACACCTTC
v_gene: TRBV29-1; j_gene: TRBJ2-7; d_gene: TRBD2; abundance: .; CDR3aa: CSVSRGMSSYEQYF; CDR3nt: TGCAGCGTTTCGCGGGGGATGAGCTCCTACGAGCAGTACTTC
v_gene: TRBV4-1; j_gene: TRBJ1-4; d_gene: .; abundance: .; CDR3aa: CASSQADRGEKLFF; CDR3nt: TGCGCCAGCAGCCAAGCAGATCGGGGTGAAAAACTGTTTTTT
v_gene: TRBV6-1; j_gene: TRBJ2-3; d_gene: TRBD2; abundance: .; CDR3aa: CASSEAGGLAGGLSTDTQYF; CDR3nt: TGTGCCAGCAGTGAAGCTGGGGGACTAGCGGGGGGACTCAGCACAGATACGCAGTATTTT
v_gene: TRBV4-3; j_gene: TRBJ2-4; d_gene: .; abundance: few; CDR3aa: CASSQETGLAKNIQYF; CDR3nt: TGCGCCAGCAGCCAAGAAACAGGGTTAGCCAAAAACATTCAGTACTTC
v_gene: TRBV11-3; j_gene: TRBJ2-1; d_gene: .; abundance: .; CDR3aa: CASSLWYNPGNNEQFF; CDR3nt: TGTGCCAGCAGCTTATGGTACAACCCGGGGAACAATGAGCAGTTCTTC